This is a list of T cell receptor beta chains from one sample in a study of blood T cell repertoires in COVID-19. Sequencing was performed with immunoSEQ multiplex PCR; in TCRdb, only in-frame clones are kept and a portion is missing. The profile covers a few hundred thousand clones, with approximately 82% appearing a single time and around 2.4% taken by the ten largest. Input material: peripheral blood. The receptors stem from a man aged 35 to 55 who had recovered from COVID-19. Both conserved end residues are part of each CDR3. Each record gives: D gene, V gene, J gene, clone size, CDR3 DNA, CDR3 protein. The D gene is left open where the match is weak. Rows may omit the clone size; those that give it use once, few, many or a size class.

>NA|TRBV5-6|TRBJ1-1|NA
TGTGCCAGCAGCGGATTACAGAACATGAACACTGAAGCTTTCTTT
CASSGLQNMNTEAFF
>NA|TRBV9|TRBJ1-3|once
TGTGCCAGCAGCGTAGCTCTCCAGGGCTCTGGAAACACCATATATTTT
CASSVALQGSGNTIYF
>NA|TRBV29-1|TRBJ1-2|NA
TGCAGCGTTGAAGAGAATTTGGGCGTGAACGGCTACACCTTC
CSVEENLGVNGYTF
>TRBD2|TRBV7-7|TRBJ2-5|NA
TGTGCCAGCAGCACCGCGGGGGGGTATGAAGAGACCCAGTACTTC
CASSTAGGYEETQYF
>NA|TRBV19|TRBJ2-2|NA
TGTGCCAGTAGTATATCTCCGAACACCGGGGAGCTGTTTTTT
CASSISPNTGELFF
>TRBD1|TRBV6-5|TRBJ1-5|NA
TGTGCCAGCAGTTACGACAGGGACAATCAGCCCCAGCATTTT
CASSYDRDNQPQHF
>TRBD1|TRBV7-6|TRBJ2-1|once
TGTGCCAGCAGCTTATTGACAGGGGGTTCCTACAATGAGCAGTTCTTC
CASSLLTGGSYNEQFF
>TRBD1|TRBV28|TRBJ1-2|NA
TGTGCCAGCAGTCCCGGGACAGCTGGCTATGGCTACACCTTC
CASSPGTAGYGYTF
>NA|TRBV19|TRBJ1-2|few
TGTGCCAGTAGGGAGTGGGACTATGGCTACACCTTC
CASREWDYGYTF
>TRBD2|TRBV3-1/TRBV3-2|TRBJ2-3|NA
TGTGCCAGCAGCCAGGGGCGGGAGTTCGCCCCGCAGTATTTT
CASSQGREFAPQYF
>TRBD1|TRBV9|TRBJ1-1|NA
TGTGCCAGCACCAAAGAGGGGACAGGGAAACCGAACACTGAAGCTTTCTTT
CASTKEGTGKPNTEAFF
>NA|TRBV24-1|TRBJ2-3|NA
TGTGCCACCAGTGAGGGGGGATGGTCCACAGATACGCAGTATTTT
CATSEGGWSTDTQYF
>NA|TRBV19|TRBJ1-1|few
TGTGCCAGTAAAGGCACAGGGTATTTTCGAACTGAAGCTTTCTTT
CASKGTGYFRTEAFF
>NA|TRBV11-3|TRBJ2-7|NA
TGTGCCAGCAGCTTAGTAGCAGGGTCGGCCTACGAGCAGTACTTC
CASSLVAGSAYEQYF
>NA|TRBV2|TRBJ1-2|NA
TGTGCCAGCCCTTCAGTTGAGACAGATAACTATGGCTACACCTTC
CASPSVETDNYGYTF
>NA|TRBV3-1/TRBV3-2|TRBJ2-5|NA
TGTGCCAGCAGCCGGCCCAACCAAGAGACCCAGTACTTC
CASSRPNQETQYF
>NA|TRBV4-1|TRBJ1-2|few
TGCGCCAGCAGCCAACCTTGGGGGCAGGGAGTGTGCACCTTC
CASSQPWGQGVCTF
>NA|TRBV10-3|TRBJ2-1|NA
TGTGCCATCAGTGAGTCGGGCCTAGGGGGAAATGAGCAGTTCTTC
CAISESGLGGNEQFF
>TRBD2|TRBV7-2|TRBJ2-2|NA
TGTGCCAGCAGCTTAAAAGCGGGAGGAGCCGGGGAGCTGTTTTTT
CASSLKAGGAGELFF
>TRBD1|TRBV5-6|TRBJ2-7|NA
TGTGCCAGCAGCGCCCGTCGGGACAGGCACCCCTACGAGCAGTACTTC
CASSARRDRHPYEQYF